Presented here are 5 T cell receptor beta chains from one specimen sequenced in a study of neurological immune-mediated disorders. From the 5' RACE reads, TCRdb called clonotypes with MiXCR, one entry per CDR3 protein. Of more than 45,000 distinct CDR3 sequences listed, about 3% are singletons. Sequenced sample: PBMCs. The receptors were sampled from a man aged 40-49 years with multiple sclerosis.

This clonotype was counted many times. V and J are TRBV20-1 and TRBJ2-7, with TRBD2 identical over 8 bases. The CDR3 totals 15 residues. Germline lookup yields CDR1 DFQATT and CDR2 SNEGSKA (reference sequence). V lost 0 bases and J lost 0; bases outside the gene matches: 4. The CDR3 protein is CSARDRGGHSYEQYF. In DNA form, the CDR3 reads TGCAGTGCTAGAGATCGGGGGGGCCACTCCTACGAGCAGTACTTC.

This clonotype was seen repeatedly, ten times or more. V and J are TRBV7-2 and TRBJ1-2; TRBD1 agrees at 10 bases. Germline CDR1 SGHTA, CDR2 FQGNSA. The CDR3 runs 13 residues. The V segment lost 3 bases and the J segment 7 bases; nucleotides outside the gene matches: 2. CDR3 amino acids: CASSFGTGVGYTF. The CDR3 DNA reads TGTGCCAGCAGCTTTGGGACAGGGGTTGGCTACACCTTC.

At least ten counts were recorded for this clonotype. This chain connects TRBV29-1 to TRBJ2-2; D possibly uses TRBD1 or TRBD2 (6 bases each). Trimming left V 3 bases short and J 1 base short, with 12 bases between. The CDR3 totals 15 residues. Germline assignment: CDR1 SQVTM and CDR2 ANQGSEA. The CDR3, as DNA: TGCAGCGTTGATTGGGGGGCAGGGAACACCGGGGAGCTGTTTTTT. It specifies CSVDWGAGNTGELFF.

This clonotype was seen many times. This chain connects TRBV3-1 to TRBJ2-3, with 8 bases that match TRBD1. Germline V lookup: CDR1 LGHDT, CDR2 YNNKEL (reference sequence). The CDR3 runs to 15 residues. V shed 4 bases and J 0 bases; nucleotides not matched to a gene: 3. In DNA form, the CDR3 reads TGTGCCAGCAGCCTAAGACAGGGGAGCACAGATACGCAGTATTTT. It specifies CASSLRQGSTDTQYF.

This clonotype was counted between two and nine times. The chain combines TRBV19 with TRBJ1-3; 7 bases are a match to TRBD1. CDR3 length: 15 residues. V was clipped by 10 bases and J by 0 bases; unmatched bases: 9. Germline CDR1 and CDR2: LNHDA and SQIVND (reference sequence). CDR3 amino acids: CATKGTAVSGNTIYF. DNA of the CDR3: TGTGCCACCAAAGGGACAGCCGTCTCTGGAAACACCATATATTTT.